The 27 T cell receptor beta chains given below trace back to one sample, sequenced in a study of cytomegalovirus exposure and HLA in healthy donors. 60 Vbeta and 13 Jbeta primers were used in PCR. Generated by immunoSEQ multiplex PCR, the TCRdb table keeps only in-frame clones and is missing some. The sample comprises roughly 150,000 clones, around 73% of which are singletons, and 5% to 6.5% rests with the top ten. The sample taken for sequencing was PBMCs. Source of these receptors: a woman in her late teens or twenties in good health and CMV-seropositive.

CDR3 sequence reads: CASSPHSQLQETQYF. CDR3 sequence (DNA): TGTGCCAGCAGCCCCCACTCACAGCTCCAAGAGACCCAGTACTTC. This chain joins TRBV9 and TRBJ2-5; D not resolved. The V gene's germline CDR1 is SGDLS and CDR2 YYNGEE. V was shortened by 4 bases and J by 1 base, with 14 bases between the two germline ends. CDR3 length equals 15 residues.

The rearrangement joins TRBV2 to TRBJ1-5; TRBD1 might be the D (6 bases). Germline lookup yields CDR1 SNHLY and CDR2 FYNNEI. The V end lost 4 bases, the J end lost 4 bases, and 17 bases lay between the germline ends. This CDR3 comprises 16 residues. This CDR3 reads CASSGQGQGSNQPQHF. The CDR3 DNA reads TGTGCCAGCAGTGGTCAGGGTCAGGGGTCGAATCAGCCCCAGCATTTT.

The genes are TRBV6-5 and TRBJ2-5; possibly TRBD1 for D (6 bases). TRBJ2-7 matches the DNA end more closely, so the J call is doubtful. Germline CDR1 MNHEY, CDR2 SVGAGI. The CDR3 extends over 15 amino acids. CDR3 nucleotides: TGTGCCAGCAGTTCCCCAGGGGTTGGGTTCTACGAGCAGTACTTC. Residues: CASSSPGVGFYEQYF.

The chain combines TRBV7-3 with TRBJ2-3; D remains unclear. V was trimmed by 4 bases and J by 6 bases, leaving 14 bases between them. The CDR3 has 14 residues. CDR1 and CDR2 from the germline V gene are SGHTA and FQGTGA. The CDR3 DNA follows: TGTGCCAGCAGCTACTCCGGGTTCCCGGATACGCAGTATTTT. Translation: CASSYSGFPDTQYF.

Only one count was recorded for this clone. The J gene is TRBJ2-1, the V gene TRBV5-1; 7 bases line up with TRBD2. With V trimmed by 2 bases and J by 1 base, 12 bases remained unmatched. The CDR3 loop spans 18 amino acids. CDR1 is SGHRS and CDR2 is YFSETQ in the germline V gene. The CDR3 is CASSFLAGRGSSYNEQFF. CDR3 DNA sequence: TGCGCCAGCAGCTTCCTCGCCGGGCGGGGGAGTTCCTACAATGAGCAGTTCTTC.

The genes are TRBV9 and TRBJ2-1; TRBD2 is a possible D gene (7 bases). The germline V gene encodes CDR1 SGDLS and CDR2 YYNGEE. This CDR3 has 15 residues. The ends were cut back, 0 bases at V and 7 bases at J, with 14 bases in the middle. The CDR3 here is CASSVGGGGRNEQFF. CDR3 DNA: TGTGCCAGCAGCGTAGGCGGGGGCGGTAGGAATGAGCAGTTCTTC.

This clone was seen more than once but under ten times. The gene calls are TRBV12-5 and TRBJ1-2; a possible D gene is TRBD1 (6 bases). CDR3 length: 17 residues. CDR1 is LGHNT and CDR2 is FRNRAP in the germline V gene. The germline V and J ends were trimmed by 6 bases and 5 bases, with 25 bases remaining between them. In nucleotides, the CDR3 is TGTGCTAGTGGCCCGAGCGACAGGTCCCACCCGAGGTATGGCTACACCTTC. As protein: CASGPSDRSHPRYGYTF.

The CDR3 protein is CATSIKEGSNQPQHF. The CDR3 coding sequence is TGTGCCACCAGCATTAAAGAGGGCAGCAATCAGCCCCAGCATTTT. This chain joins TRBV15 and TRBJ1-5; D gene ambiguous. The germline CDR1 and CDR2 sequences are LNHNV and YYDKDF (reference sequence). Trimming removed 4 bases from V and 1 base from J, with 11 bases in between. The CDR3 runs to 15 residues. Full variable domain (rest looked up from reference TRBV15 and TRBJ1-5): DAMVIQNPRYQVTQFGKPVTLSCSQTLNHNVMYWYQQKSSQAPKLLFHYYDKDFNNEADTPDNFQSRRPNTSFCFLDIRSPGLGDTAMYLCATSIKEGSNQPQHFGDGTRLSIL.

CDR3 in amino acids: CASGGNEQFF. The CDR3 DNA follows: TGCGCCAGCGGAGGCAATGAGCAGTTCTTC. The chain recombines TRBV4-1 with TRBJ2-1; D perhaps matches TRBD2 (5 bases). The CDR3 has 10 residues. V was clipped by 8 bases and J by 6 bases, with 5 bases between them. Germline V gene sequence: CDR1 MGHRA, CDR2 YSYEKL.

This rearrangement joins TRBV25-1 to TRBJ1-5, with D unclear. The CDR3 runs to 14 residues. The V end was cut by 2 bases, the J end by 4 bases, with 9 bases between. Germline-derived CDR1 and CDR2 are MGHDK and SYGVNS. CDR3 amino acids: CASSEGGPNQPQHF. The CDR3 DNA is TGTGCCAGCAGTGAAGGAGGGCCAAATCAGCCCCAGCATTTT.

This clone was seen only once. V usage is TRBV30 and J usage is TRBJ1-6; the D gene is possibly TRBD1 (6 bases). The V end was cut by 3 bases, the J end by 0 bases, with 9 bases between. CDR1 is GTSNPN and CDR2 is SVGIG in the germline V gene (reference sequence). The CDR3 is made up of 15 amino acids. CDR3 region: CAWRQTGSYNSPLHF. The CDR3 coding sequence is TGTGCCTGGAGACAGACAGGCTCCTATAATTCACCCCTCCACTTT.

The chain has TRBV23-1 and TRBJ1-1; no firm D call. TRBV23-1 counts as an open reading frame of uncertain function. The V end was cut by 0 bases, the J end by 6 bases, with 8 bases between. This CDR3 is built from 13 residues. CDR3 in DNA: TGCGCCAGCAGTCAATCGAGGGAATCTGAAGCTTTCTTT. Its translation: CASSQSRESEAFF.

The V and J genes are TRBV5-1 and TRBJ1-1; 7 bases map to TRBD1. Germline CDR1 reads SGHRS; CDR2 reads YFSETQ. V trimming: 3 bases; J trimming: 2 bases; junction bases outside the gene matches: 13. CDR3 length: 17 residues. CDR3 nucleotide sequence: TGCGCCAGCAGCTCCGGAGCTAGGGGGCTTACCAACACTGAAGCTTTCTTT. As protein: CASSSGARGLTNTEAFF.

The CDR3 region is CASSSGQPNTEAFF. The CDR3 DNA reads as TGTGCCAGCAGCTCAGGACAGCCGAACACTGAAGCTTTCTTT. The V gene is TRBV13, the J gene TRBJ1-1; tentative D call: TRBD1 (6 bases). The CDR3 extends over 14 amino acids. Germline V lookup: CDR1 PRHDT, CDR2 FYEKMQ (reference sequence). V was pared by 4 bases and J by 1 base, with 10 bases between.

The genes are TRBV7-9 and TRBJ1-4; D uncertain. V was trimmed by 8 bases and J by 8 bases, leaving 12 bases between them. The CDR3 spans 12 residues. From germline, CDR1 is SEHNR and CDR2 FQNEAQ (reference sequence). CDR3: CASGRVGEKLFF. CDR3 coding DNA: TGTGCCAGCGGGCGGGTTGGGGAAAAACTGTTTTTT.

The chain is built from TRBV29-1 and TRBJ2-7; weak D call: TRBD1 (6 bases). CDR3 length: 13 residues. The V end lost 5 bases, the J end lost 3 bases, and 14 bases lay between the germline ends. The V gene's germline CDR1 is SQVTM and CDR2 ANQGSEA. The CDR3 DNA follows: TGCAGCGTTCGGACAGCCGAAATCTACGAGCAGTACTTC. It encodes CSVRTAEIYEQYF.

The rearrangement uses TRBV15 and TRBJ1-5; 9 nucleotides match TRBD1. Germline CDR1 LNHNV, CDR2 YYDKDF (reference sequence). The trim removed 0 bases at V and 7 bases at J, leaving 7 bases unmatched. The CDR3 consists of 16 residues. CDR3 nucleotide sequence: TGTGCCACCAGCAGAGAGGCCGGGACAGGGAACCAGCCCCAGCATTTT. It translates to CATSREAGTGNQPQHF.

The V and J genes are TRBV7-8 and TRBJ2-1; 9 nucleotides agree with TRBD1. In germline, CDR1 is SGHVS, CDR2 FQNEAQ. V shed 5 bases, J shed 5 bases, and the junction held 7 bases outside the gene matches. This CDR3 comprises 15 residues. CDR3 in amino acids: CASSPWTGVHNEQFF. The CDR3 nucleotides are TGTGCCAGCAGCCCATGGACAGGGGTTCACAATGAGCAGTTCTTC.

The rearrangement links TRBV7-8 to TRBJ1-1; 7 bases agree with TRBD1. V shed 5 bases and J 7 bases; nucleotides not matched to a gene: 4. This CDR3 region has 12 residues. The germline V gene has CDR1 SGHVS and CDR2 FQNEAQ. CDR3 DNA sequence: TGTGCCAGCAGCAGACAGGGTCTTGAAGCTTTCTTT. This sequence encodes CASSRQGLEAFF.

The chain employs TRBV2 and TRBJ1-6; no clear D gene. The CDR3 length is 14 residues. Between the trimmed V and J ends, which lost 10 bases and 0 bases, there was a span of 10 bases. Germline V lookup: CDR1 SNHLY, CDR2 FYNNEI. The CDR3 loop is CATLGSSYNSPLHF. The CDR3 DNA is TGTGCCACCCTAGGGAGCTCCTATAATTCACCCCTCCACTTT.

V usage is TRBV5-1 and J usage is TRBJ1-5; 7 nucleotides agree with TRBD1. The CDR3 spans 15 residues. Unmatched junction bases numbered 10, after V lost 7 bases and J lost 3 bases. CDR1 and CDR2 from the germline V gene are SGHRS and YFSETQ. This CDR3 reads CASLDRAGANQPQHF. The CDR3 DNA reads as TGCGCCAGCCTAGACAGGGCTGGGGCCAATCAGCCCCAGCATTTT.

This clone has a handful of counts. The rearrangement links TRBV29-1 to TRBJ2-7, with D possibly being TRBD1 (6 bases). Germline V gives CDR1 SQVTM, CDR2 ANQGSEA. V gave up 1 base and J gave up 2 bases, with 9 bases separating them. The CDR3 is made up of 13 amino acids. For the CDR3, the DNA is TGCAGCGTTGAAGGCGGACAGCCCTACGAGCAGTACTTC. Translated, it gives CSVEGGQPYEQYF.

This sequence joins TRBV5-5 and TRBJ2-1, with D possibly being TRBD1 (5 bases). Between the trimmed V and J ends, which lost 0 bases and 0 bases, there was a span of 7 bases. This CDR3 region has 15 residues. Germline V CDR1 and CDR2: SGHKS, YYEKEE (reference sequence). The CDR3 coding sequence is TGTGCCAGCAGCTTGGCGGACAACTCCTACAATGAGCAGTTCTTC. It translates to CASSLADNSYNEQFF.

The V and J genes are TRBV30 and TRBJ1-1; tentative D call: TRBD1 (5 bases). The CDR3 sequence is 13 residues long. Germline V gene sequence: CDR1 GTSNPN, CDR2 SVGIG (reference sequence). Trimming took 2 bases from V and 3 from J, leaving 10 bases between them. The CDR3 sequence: CAWSTREDTEAFF. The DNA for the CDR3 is TGTGCCTGGAGTACCAGGGAGGACACTGAAGCTTTCTTT.

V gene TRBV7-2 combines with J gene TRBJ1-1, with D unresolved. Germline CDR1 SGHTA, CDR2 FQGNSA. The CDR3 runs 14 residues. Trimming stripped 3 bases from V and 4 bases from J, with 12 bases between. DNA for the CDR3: TGTGCCAGCAGCTTTGGCCTTGGGAGCACTGAAGCTTTCTTT. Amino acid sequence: CASSFGLGSTEAFF.

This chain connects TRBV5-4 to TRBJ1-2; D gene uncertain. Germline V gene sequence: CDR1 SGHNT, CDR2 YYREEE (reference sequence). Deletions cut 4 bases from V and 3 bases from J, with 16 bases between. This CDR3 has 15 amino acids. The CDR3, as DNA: TGTGCCAGCAGCCGCTACTTCGGGAACCACTATGGCTACACCTTC. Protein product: CASSRYFGNHYGYTF.

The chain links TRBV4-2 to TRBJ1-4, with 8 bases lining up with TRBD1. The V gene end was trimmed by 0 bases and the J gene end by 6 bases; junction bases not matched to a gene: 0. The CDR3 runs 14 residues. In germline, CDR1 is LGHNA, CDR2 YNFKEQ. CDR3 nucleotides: TGTGCCAGCAGCCAAGAGACAGGGGATGAAAAACTGTTTTTT. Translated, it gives CASSQETGDEKLFF.